Following are 9 T cell receptor beta chains from one sample sequenced in a study of T cells in Graves' hyperthyroidism and ophthalmopathy. RNA transcripts were the template for amplifying TCR beta CDR3 regions. During a first-round RT-PCR of the TCR CDR3, the HTBI primer set was used. TCRdb re-analysed the multiplex PCR reads in MiXCR, keeping a single row per CDR3 protein. The sample records 200,000 to 250,000 distinct CDR3 sequences, almost 25% being singletons. The specimen was blood. These receptors all come from a woman aged 40 to 55 with Graves' ophthalmopathy.

The chain combines TRBV28 with TRBJ2-5; 7 nucleotides agree with TRBD2. This CDR3 has 16 amino acids. Unmatched junction bases numbered 9, after V lost 2 bases and J lost 3 bases. Germline V gene lookup returns CDR1 MDHEN and CDR2 SYDVKM. For the CDR3, the DNA is TGTGCCAGCAGTTTAGTTGGGCGGGGGTGGGAAGAGACCCAGTACTTC. It translates to CASSLVGRGWEETQYF.

This clonotype was counted only a few times. The chain combines TRBV28 with TRBJ1-1; D is uncertain. The CDR3 is made up of 15 amino acids. CDR1 is MDHEN, CDR2 SYDVKM, per germline. The V end was cut by 2 bases, the J end by 0 bases, with 10 bases between. The CDR3 DNA reads as TGTGCCAGCAGTTTAGATTCGGCCATGAACACTGAAGCTTTCTTT. Translating gives CASSLDSAMNTEAFF.

In its sample, this clonotype was seen a few times. One junction end does not reproduce the germline sequence, and a read error may be involved. The chain employs TRBV12-3 or TRBV12-4 and TRBJ2-7; tentative D call: TRBD1 (5 bases). CDR3 size: 15 residues. The CDR3 protein is CASRLGAGSMDEQYF. In DNA form, the CDR3 reads TGTGCCAGCAGATTAGGGGCCGGATCCATGGACGAGCAGTACTTC.

In its sample, this clonotype was seen many times. V gene TRBV14 combines with J gene TRBJ2-4; maybe TRBD2 (6 bases). The CDR3 has 12 amino acids. The V end was cut by 6 bases, the J end by 9 bases, with 12 bases between. Germline CDR1 is SGHDN and CDR2 is FVKESK. Here the CDR3 reads CASRGGMGIQYF. The CDR3, as DNA: TGTGCCAGCAGAGGCGGGATGGGCATTCAGTACTTC.

This clonotype showed up many times. The chain has TRBV2 and TRBJ2-5, with 8 bases identical to TRBD1. The CDR3 runs 16 residues. The germline V gene has CDR1 SNHLY and CDR2 FYNNEI. J was trimmed by 4 bases and V by 3 bases; bases with no gene match: 10. DNA of the CDR3: TGTGCCAGCAGTGAGGGGTCGACAGGGACAGGAGAGACCCAGTACTTC. It specifies CASSEGSTGTGETQYF.

This clonotype was counted once. The chain recombines TRBV20-1 with TRBJ1-2; tentative D call: TRBD1 (5 bases). V lost 0 bases to trimming and J lost 4 bases, with 12 bases between them. CDR1 and CDR2 from the germline V gene are DFQATT and SNEGSKA (reference sequence). This CDR3 is built from 14 residues. The CDR3 DNA follows: TGCAGTGCTAGAGAGGGGCCACCCGCCTATGGCTACACCTTC. Translation gives CSAREGPPAYGYTF.

The J gene is TRBJ1-1, the V gene TRBV30, with a tentative D call TRBD1 (5 bases). The germline V gene encodes CDR1 GTSNPN and CDR2 SVGIG (reference sequence). CDR3 length: 13 residues. The ends were cut back, 8 bases at V and 6 bases at J, with 19 bases in the middle. CDR3 coding DNA: TGTGCCGTCATCTCCCCTACAGGAGCTGAAGCTTTCTTT. Protein product: CAVISPTGAEAFF.

In its sample, this clonotype was seen many times. The rearrangement joins TRBV7-8 to TRBJ2-2; 13 bases map to TRBD2. The CDR3 extends over 17 amino acids. V dropped 5 bases and J dropped 7; count of bases not matched to a gene: 10. Germline assignment: CDR1 SGHVS and CDR2 FQNEAQ. The CDR3 DNA reads as TGTGCCAGCAGCCGTCCGGGACTAGCGGGGCCGGGCGGGGAGCTGTTTTTT. The encoded protein is CASSRPGLAGPGGELFF.

This clonotype was recorded many times. The V call is TRBV7-2, the J call TRBJ1-5; D perhaps matches TRBD1 (6 bases). Trimming shortened V by 0 bases and J by 2 bases, and 8 bases separated the two germline ends. CDR1 SGHTA and CDR2 FQGNSA come from the germline V gene. The CDR3 contains 15 residues. CDR3 coding DNA: TGTGCCAGCAGCTTAGCTGCAGGGGGCAATCAGCCCCAGCATTTT. It yields the protein CASSLAAGGNQPQHF.